This TCR beta chain appears in the sequencing data of a study of identical twins. Whole-study findings and limits: Abundant cord blood beta clonotypes carried fewer insertions; memory repertoires showed none. Sharing of beta out-of-frame sequences by twins showed a weaker excess.

This clonotype was found a few times. Its antigen is undetermined. TCRdb processed the 5' RACE reads anew with MiXCR; each CDR3 protein has one entry. The repertoire holds roughly 280,000 distinct CDR3 sequences, with over 8.5% as singletons. Germline CDR1 SGHRS, CDR2 YFSETQ. The CDR3 loop spans 18 amino acids. With V trimmed by 1 base and J by 0 bases, 9 bases remained unmatched. Donors were all healthy Caucasians. This sample also belongs to another study, concerning yellow fever vaccine responses in identical twins.

The V gene is TRBV5-1, the J gene TRBJ2-1; 8 nucleotides match TRBD2. What was sequenced was CD8+ T cells sorted from blood. The sequence came from a woman between 18 and 29 years old in good health. The CDR3 reads CASSLLAGASLSYNEQFF. Here the CDR3 DNA reads TGCGCCAGCAGCTTGCTAGCGGGTGCTTCCCTCTCCTACAATGAGCAGTTCTTC.